This record covers a single T cell receptor beta chain. No antigen is known for it. This CDR3 is 16 amino acids long. Looked up from germline, CDR1 is SGHVS and CDR2 is FNYEAQ. J was trimmed by 6 bases and V by 1 base; bases with no gene match: 5. The entry originates in a study of T-cell reconstitution after alpha-beta-depleted transplantation in children. Preparing the TCRbeta library involved the use of unique molecular identifiers. TCRdb reanalysed the PCR reads using MiXCR and keeps one entry per CDR3 protein. The sample consists of some 840,000 distinct CDR3 sequences, under 20% of them appearing once. Notes on the study in general: Several hundred expanded graft clones reportedly were the source of alpha-beta T cells about two months after transplant. After one year, T-cell counts and TCRbeta diversity mostly came from new T cells. Certain patients had high TCRbeta diversity at day 60, and it came from recipient T cells and thymic progenitors that survived.

The rearrangement uses TRBV7-6 and TRBJ2-2; 10 nucleotides align to TRBD2. The sequencing used PBMCs, mostly from graft donor cells, collected 360 days after TCRalphabeta/CD19-depleted stem cell transplant. The sequence was obtained from a male patient between 10 and 17 years old who had a stem cell transplant for acute lymphoblastic leukemia, so the T cells may come from the graft donor. CDR3 in amino acids: CASSLDLAGAAGELFF. In DNA form, the CDR3 reads TGTGCCAGCAGCTTAGACCTAGCGGGAGCAGCCGGGGAGCTGTTTTTT.